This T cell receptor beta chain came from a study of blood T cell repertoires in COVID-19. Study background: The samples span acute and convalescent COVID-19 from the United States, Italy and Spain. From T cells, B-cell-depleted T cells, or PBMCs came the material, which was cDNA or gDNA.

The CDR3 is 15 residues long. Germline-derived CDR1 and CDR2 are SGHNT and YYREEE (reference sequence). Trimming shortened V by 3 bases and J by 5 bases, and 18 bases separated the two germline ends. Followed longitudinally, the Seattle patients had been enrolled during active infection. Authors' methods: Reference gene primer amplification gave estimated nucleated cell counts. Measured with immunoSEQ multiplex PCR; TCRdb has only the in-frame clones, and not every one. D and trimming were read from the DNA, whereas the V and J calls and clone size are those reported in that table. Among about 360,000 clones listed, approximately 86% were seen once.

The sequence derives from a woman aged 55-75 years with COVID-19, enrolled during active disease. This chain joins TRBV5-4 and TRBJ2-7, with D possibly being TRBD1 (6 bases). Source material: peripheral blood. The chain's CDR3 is CASSSAGTPTHEQYF. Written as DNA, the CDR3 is TGTGCCAGCAGCTCAGCCGGGACACCTACGCACGAGCAGTACTTC.